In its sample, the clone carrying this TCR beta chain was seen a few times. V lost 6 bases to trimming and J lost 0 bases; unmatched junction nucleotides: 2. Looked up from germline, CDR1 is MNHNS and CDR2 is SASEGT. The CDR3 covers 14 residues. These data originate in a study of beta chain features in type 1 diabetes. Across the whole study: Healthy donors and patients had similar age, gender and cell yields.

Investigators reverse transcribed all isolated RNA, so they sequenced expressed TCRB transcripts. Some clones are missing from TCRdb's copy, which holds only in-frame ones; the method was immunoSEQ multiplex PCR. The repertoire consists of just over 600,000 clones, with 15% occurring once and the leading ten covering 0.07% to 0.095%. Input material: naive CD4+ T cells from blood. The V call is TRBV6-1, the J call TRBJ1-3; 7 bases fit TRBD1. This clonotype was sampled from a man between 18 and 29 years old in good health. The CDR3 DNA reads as TGTGCCAGCAGCAACAGGGGCTCTGGAAACACCATATATTTT. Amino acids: CASSNRGSGNTIYF.